This is a list of T cell receptor beta chains from one sample in a study of shared clonotypes between healthy human individuals. Sequenced by immunoSEQ multiplex PCR; TCRdb stores in-frame clones only, minus some. The sample contains more than 2 million clones, 85% to 95% of which appear only once. What was sequenced was naive CD8+ T cells from PBMCs. Receptor source: a man between 18 and 35 years old in good health. Some clones in this sample may be carry-over from other donors' samples. Both conserved end residues are part of each CDR3. D genes are given only for firm matches. Some rows mark clone size as missing; the rest say once, few, many or name a class of expanded clone.

D,size,J,V,DNA,CDR3
.,.,TRBJ2-1,TRBV14,TGTGCCAGCAGCCAAGATCAGGGGCTCCCCTACAATGAGCAGTTCTTC,CASSQDQGLPYNEQFF
TRBD2,.,TRBJ2-7,TRBV13,TGTGCCAGCAGCCTAGAGCGGGAGGGCCGGACCGAGCAGTACTTC,CASSLEREGRTEQYF
TRBD2,.,TRBJ2-7,TRBV5-1,TGCGCCAGCAGCTTGGATCGGACTAGCGGTTACTACGAGCAGTACTTC,CASSLDRTSGYYEQYF
TRBD1,.,TRBJ2-7,TRBV27,TGTGCCAGCAGTCCATTCCGTTCGGGACAGGGGGCCTACGAGCAGTACTTC,CASSPFRSGQGAYEQYF
.,.,TRBJ1-2,TRBV7-2,TGTGCCAGCAGCTTACGCATAGGAGACTATGGCTACACCTTC,CASSLRIGDYGYTF
.,few,TRBJ1-1,TRBV28,TGTGCCAGCGCCTATTCAACCTCTGAAGCTTTCTTT,CASAYSTSEAFF
.,.,TRBJ1-1,TRBV5-5,TGTGCCAGCAGCTTGGCCTCGGATGACACTGAAGCTTTCTTT,CASSLASDDTEAFF
.,.,TRBJ2-1,TRBV25-1,TGTGCCAGCAGTGACCCGTATTCTGAGGGGCAGCAGCAGTTCTTC,CASSDPYSEGQQQFF
TRBD1,once,TRBJ2-7,TRBV30,TGTGCCTGGAACAGGGGGAGCTCCTACGAGCAGTACTTC,CAWNRGSSYEQYF
TRBD2,.,TRBJ2-7,TRBV25-1,TGTGCCAGCAGCCCCACCCCCGGGAGGGCCTACGAGCAGTACTTC,CASSPTPGRAYEQYF
.,.,TRBJ1-1,TRBV28,TGTGCCAGCAGCCTCCACTTTACAAACACTGAAGCTTTCTTT,CASSLHFTNTEAFF
.,.,TRBJ1-2,TRBV7-9,TGTGCCAGCAGCTTAGATCGGACTGGGGGCTACACCTTC,CASSLDRTGGYTF
.,.,TRBJ2-2,TRBV27,TGTGCCAGCAGTTTAGGCGGAACCGGGGAGCTGTTTTTT,CASSLGGTGELFF
.,.,TRBJ2-1,TRBV7-9,TGTGCCAGCAGTCGGTTCGCGGCTAGCGACCACAATGAGCAGTTCTTC,CASSRFAASDHNEQFF
.,.,TRBJ2-3,TRBV7-9,TGTGCCAGCAGCCATCACACCGCCGCGCCAGATACGCAGTATTTT,CASSHHTAAPDTQYF
.,.,TRBJ2-7,TRBV9,TGTGCCAGCAGCGCTCCCGACCGCGGCGCCTACGAGCAGTACTTC,CASSAPDRGAYEQYF
.,.,TRBJ2-5,TRBV7-9,TGTGCCAGCCGACCCCCTATTGAGACCCAGTACTTC,CASRPPIETQYF
.,.,TRBJ2-7,TRBV11-1,TGTGCCAGCAGCTTATCTATGAGTGAGCAGTACTTC,CASSLSMSEQYF
TRBD2,.,TRBJ2-1,TRBV27,TGTGCCAGCAGTTTATCGGGCGGGAGGGCCGGGAATGAGCAGTTCTTC,CASSLSGGRAGNEQFF
TRBD2,once,TRBJ2-7,TRBV7-2,TGTGCCAGCAGCTTAGGCGGCGGGAGCCACGAGCAGTACTTC,CASSLGGGSHEQYF
.,.,TRBJ1-5,TRBV5-8,TGTGCCAGCAGCGTCTCGCGTTTAGGCCAGCCCCAGCATTTT,CASSVSRLGQPQHF
TRBD1,.,TRBJ2-7,TRBV9,TGTGCCAGCAGTTGGGGGGACAGGCCGAGCGAGCAGTACTTC,CASSWGDRPSEQYF
TRBD2,.,TRBJ2-1,TRBV4-1,TGCGCCAGCAGCCCACCGGGACTAGCGGGGTACAATGAGCAGTTCTTC,CASSPPGLAGYNEQFF
TRBD2,.,TRBJ2-7,TRBV25-1,TGTGCCAGCAGTTTGGGAGGGTCTCCCTTCTACGAGCAGTACTTC,CASSLGGSPFYEQYF
TRBD1,.,TRBJ2-2,TRBV19,TGTGCCAGTAGTCCCGCCCGCCCCATACAGGGGGTGAACACCGGGGAGCTGTTTTTT,CASSPARPIQGVNTGELFF
.,.,TRBJ2-3,TRBV28,TGTGCCAGCACTCCCGAAGGACGGGACCACACAGATACGCAGTATTTT,CASTPEGRDHTDTQYF
.,.,TRBJ2-3,TRBV7-2,TGTGCCAGCTTCCTAGCAGATACGCAGTATTTT,CASFLADTQYF
.,.,TRBJ2-1,TRBV9,TGTGCCAGCAGCGTGAGGGATTACAATGAGCAGTTCTTC,CASSVRDYNEQFF
TRBD1,once,TRBJ1-2,TRBV27,TGTGCCAGCAGTTCCCGAGGAGGACAGGGGAATGGCTACACCTTC,CASSSRGGQGNGYTF
.,few,TRBJ1-2,TRBV6-5,TGTGCCAGCAGTTACTCGCGACTCTATGGCTACACCTTC,CASSYSRLYGYTF
.,.,TRBJ2-7,TRBV14,TGTGCCAGCAGCCAAGGTCTTAGCGGAATCTACGAGCAGTACTTC,CASSQGLSGIYEQYF
.,.,TRBJ1-2,TRBV5-1,TGCGCCAGCAGGGACAGCTTTGACTATGGCTACACCTTC,CASRDSFDYGYTF
TRBD1,.,TRBJ2-2,TRBV15,TGTGCCACGATCGGGACAGGGGTCGGGACCGGGGAGCTGTTTTTT,CATIGTGVGTGELFF
TRBD1,.,TRBJ2-2,TRBV7-9,TGTGCCAGCACCGAGACAGGGATAAGCACCGGGGAGCTGTTTTTT,CASTETGISTGELFF
TRBD2,.,TRBJ2-1,TRBV7-3,TGTGCCAGCAGCTTACGCCCAGCGGGATTGTTTGGGGAGCAGTTCTTC,CASSLRPAGLFGEQFF
TRBD2,.,TRBJ2-3,TRBV5-4,TGTGCCAGCAGCTTGGCCATAGCGGGGGCCGGTGATACGCAGTATTTT,CASSLAIAGAGDTQYF
.,.,TRBJ2-1,TRBV28,TGTGCCAGCAATGGTCCGGCCTACAATGAGCAGTTCTTC,CASNGPAYNEQFF
.,.,TRBJ2-1,TRBV10-3,TGTGCCATCAGTGAGTCGGCTGGTCTAGCCAATGAGCAGTTCTTC,CAISESAGLANEQFF
.,.,TRBJ2-3,TRBV4-1,TGCGCCAGCAGCCAAGCCCTCCGGGCACTCGGCGAAGATACGCAGTATTTT,CASSQALRALGEDTQYF
TRBD2,.,TRBJ2-1,TRBV27,TGTGCCAGCAGTTTAAGCGGGAGGGTTTACAATGAGCAGTTCTTC,CASSLSGRVYNEQFF
.,.,TRBJ2-5,TRBV6-6,TGTGCCAGCAGTTCCCCAGGGATCCTACAAGAGACCCAGTACTTC,CASSSPGILQETQYF
TRBD2,.,TRBJ2-7,TRBV29-1,TGCAGCGTGATAGCGGGACTTTCCTACGAGCAGTACTTC,CSVIAGLSYEQYF
TRBD1,.,TRBJ1-1,TRBV5-1,TGCGCCAGCAGCTTGGGACAGGGCTCGAACACTGAAGCTTTCTTT,CASSLGQGSNTEAFF
TRBD1,.,TRBJ1-2,TRBV27,TGTGCCAGCAGTCTTCTGACAGGGGGGAATGGCTACACCTTC,CASSLLTGGNGYTF
.,.,TRBJ2-2,TRBV29-1,TGCAGCGTTGGAGGGGTGGCCACCGGGGAGCTGTTTTTT,CSVGGVATGELFF
TRBD2,.,TRBJ2-3,TRBV6-6,TGTGCCAGCAGTTATATGCTAGCGGGAATATCAGATACGCAGTATTTT,CASSYMLAGISDTQYF
.,.,TRBJ1-2,TRBV5-5,TGTGCCAGCAGCCCTGGGCCTTTTAGCGGCTATGGCTACACCTTC,CASSPGPFSGYGYTF
TRBD1,.,TRBJ1-2,TRBV2,TGTGCCAGCAACTTACAGGGGGCATATGGCTACACCTTC,CASNLQGAYGYTF
.,.,TRBJ1-4,TRBV9,TGTGCCAGCAGCCACAGGGTTTCAACTAATGAAAAACTGTTTTTT,CASSHRVSTNEKLFF
.,.,TRBJ2-7,TRBV11-2,TGTGCCAGCAGCCCCTCGATGGTAGCGGCCGGGCAGTACTTC,CASSPSMVAAGQYF
.,.,TRBJ1-2,TRBV6-5,TGTGCCAGCAGTTACTCTGCTGGCCGGTTTCCCTATGGCTACACCTTC,CASSYSAGRFPYGYTF
TRBD1,.,TRBJ2-3,TRBV9,TGTGCCAGCAGCGCCTCGGGACAGACGATCACAGATACGCAGTATTTT,CASSASGQTITDTQYF
.,.,TRBJ2-1,TRBV6-6,TGTGCCAGCATCCAACCGGGCCCCGGGATACCCAATGAGCAGTTCTTC,CASIQPGPGIPNEQFF